Listed here are 10 T cell receptor beta chains from one sample, sequenced in a study of T cells of healthy individuals. TCRdb passed the 5' RACE reads through MiXCR, listing each CDR3 protein once. Among about 53,000 distinct CDR3 sequences listed, roughly 14% were seen once. These TCRs come from a human donor in good health.

Many counts were recorded for this clonotype. This rearrangement joins TRBV4-3 to TRBJ2-7; 7 positions match TRBD2. The length of the CDR3 is 14 residues. Germline trimming cut 0 bases from V and 7 bases from J; bases unmatched to any gene: 6. Germline loops: CDR1 LGHNA, CDR2 YSLEER. CDR3 coding DNA: TGCGCCAGCAGCCAAGATGCCCCGGGAGGTGAGCAGTACTTC. Translated: CASSQDAPGGEQYF.

This clonotype appeared a few times. This sequence joins TRBV27 and TRBJ2-5; 7 bases line up with TRBD1. Germline V gives CDR1 MNHEY, CDR2 SMNVEV (reference sequence). V lost 3 bases to trimming and J lost 2 bases; unmatched junction nucleotides: 6. This CDR3 spans 15 amino acids. CDR3 amino acids: CASSLMQTGQETQYF. The CDR3 nucleotides read TGTGCCAGCAGTTTGATGCAGACAGGGCAAGAGACCCAGTACTTC.

This clonotype was detected many times. V gene TRBV11-2 combines with J gene TRBJ2-3, with TRBD2 matching over 7 bases. This CDR3 comprises 15 residues. With 5 bases clipped from V and 6 bases from J, the junction kept 11 bases outside the gene matches. Germline CDR1 and CDR2: SGHAT and FQNNGV. The CDR3 is CASSGTTSPRDTQYF. The CDR3 region has the DNA TGTGCCAGCAGCGGAACGACTAGCCCTCGGGATACGCAGTATTTT.

J is TRBJ2-7 and V is TRBV4-1, with 8 bases lining up with TRBD1. CDR3 length equals 15 residues. J lost 3 bases, V lost 1 base, and 5 bases had no gene match. Looked up from germline, CDR1 is MGHRA and CDR2 is YSYEKL. This CDR3 is CASSQVLDRVYEQYF. Written as DNA, the CDR3 is TGCGCCAGCAGCCAAGTCTTGGACAGGGTCTACGAGCAGTACTTC.

This clonotype was recorded at least ten times. The rearrangement uses TRBV7-2 and TRBJ1-2; TRBD1 matches 8 bases. V was pared by 5 bases and J by 2 bases, with 4 bases of the junction left unmatched. Germline lookup yields CDR1 SGHTA and CDR2 FQGNSA. This CDR3 has 14 residues. CDR3 DNA sequence: TGTGCCAGCAGCCTTGGACAGGGCAACTATGGCTACACCTTC. Residues: CASSLGQGNYGYTF.

This clonotype has at least ten counts. J is TRBJ2-3 and V is TRBV4-1; tentatively, D is TRBD2 (6 bases). From germline, CDR1 is MGHRA and CDR2 YSYEKL. V lost 1 base and J 2 bases, leaving 10 bases between the germline ends. The CDR3 is made up of 15 amino acids. In nucleotides, the CDR3 is TGCGCCAGCAGCCAAGTCGGGGGAGTCACAGATACGCAGTATTTT. Translation gives CASSQVGGVTDTQYF.

The rearrangement links TRBV7-8 to TRBJ2-7; a possible D gene is TRBD2 (6 bases). The germline V and J ends were trimmed by 0 bases and 0 bases, with 15 bases remaining between them. This CDR3 is built from 17 residues. Germline CDR1 SGHVS, CDR2 FQNEAQ. The CDR3 nucleotides are TGTGCCAGCAGCTTAGCGCGGGCGGGGCCGCGCTCCTACGAGCAGTACTTC. The encoded protein is CASSLARAGPRSYEQYF.

This clonotype came up a few times. The rearrangement uses TRBV29-1 and TRBJ1-3, with unresolved D. The CDR3 is made up of 15 amino acids. The germline V gene has CDR1 SQVTM and CDR2 ANQGSEA. Trimming removed 2 bases at V and 0 bases at J, with 11 bases between. Here the CDR3 reads CSVETGRSSGNTIYF. CDR3 coding DNA: TGCAGCGTTGAAACCGGACGGAGCTCTGGAAACACCATATATTTT.

There are many counts of this clonotype. The chain combines TRBV12-3 or TRBV12-4 with TRBJ2-2, with 9 bases aligning to TRBD1. Trimming removed 11 bases from V and 4 bases from J; junction bases left unmatched: 5. The CDR3 is made up of 13 amino acids. The CDR3 loop is CAGQGRATGELFF. CDR3 coding DNA: TGTGCCGGACAGGGGAGAGCCACCGGGGAGCTGTTTTTT.

The V call is TRBV20-1, the J call TRBJ1-5; D unresolved. Germline V gene sequence: CDR1 DFQATT, CDR2 SNEGSKA (reference sequence). Trimming stripped 4 bases from V and 3 bases from J, with 7 bases between. The length of the CDR3 is 12 residues. DNA of the CDR3: TGCAGTGCTAAGGGTTCCAATCAGCCCCAGCATTTT. As protein: CSAKGSNQPQHF.